This T cell receptor (beta chain) was recovered during a study of cytomegalovirus exposure and HLA in healthy donors. Turning to this clone: Its antigen is as yet unknown.

The PCR contained 60 Vbeta and 13 Jbeta primers. Authors' data handling: In a later analysis, 80 million to 100 million unique TCR beta chains included roughly 11 million shared by two or more donors. Sequencing used immunoSEQ multiplex PCR; TCRdb keeps in-frame clones, though not all of them. That table furnishes V, J and clone size, whereas the DNA furnished D and trimming. This table holds some 130,000 clones. The CDR3 contains 14 residues. Germline values: CDR1 GTSNPN, CDR2 SVGIG (reference sequence). J was trimmed by 11 bases and V by 0 bases; bases with no gene match: 9. Study-level results: In a later analysis, compared with equally common non-associated chains, HLA-associated beta chains were more expanded. It is likely that the observed cluster of highly shared sequence variants was a sequencing artifact.

Sequencing was done on a sample of PBMCs. The sequence was collected from a man aged 18 to 30 in good health and CMV-seronegative. The chain recombines TRBV30 with TRBJ1-1; 10 positions agree with TRBD1. The CDR3: CAWSVGTGEYQAFF. In DNA, the CDR3 is TGTGCCTGGAGTGTCGGGACAGGGGAGTATCAGGCTTTCTTT. Combining the CDR3 with reference TRBV30 and TRBJ1-1 gives the whole variable domain SQTIHQWPATLVQPVGSPLSLECTVEGTSNPNLYWYRQAAGRGLQLLFYSVGIGQISSEVPQNLSASRPQDRQFILSSKKLLLSDSGFYLCAWSVGTGEYQAFFGQGTRLTVV.